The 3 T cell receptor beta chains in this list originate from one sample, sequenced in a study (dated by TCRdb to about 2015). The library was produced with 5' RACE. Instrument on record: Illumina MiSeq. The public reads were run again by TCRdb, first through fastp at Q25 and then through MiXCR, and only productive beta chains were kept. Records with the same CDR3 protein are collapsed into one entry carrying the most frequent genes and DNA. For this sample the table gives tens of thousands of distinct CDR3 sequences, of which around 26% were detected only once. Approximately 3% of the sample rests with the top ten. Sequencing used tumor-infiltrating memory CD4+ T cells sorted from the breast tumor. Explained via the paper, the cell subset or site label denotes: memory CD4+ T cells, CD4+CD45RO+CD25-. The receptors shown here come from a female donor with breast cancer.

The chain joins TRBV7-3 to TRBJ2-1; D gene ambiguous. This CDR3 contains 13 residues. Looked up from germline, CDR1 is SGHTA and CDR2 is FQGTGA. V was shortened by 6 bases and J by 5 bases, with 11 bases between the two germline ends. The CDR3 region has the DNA TGTGCCAGCAGTCCGGGCCGGAACAATGAGCAGTTCTTC. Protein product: CASSPGRNNEQFF.

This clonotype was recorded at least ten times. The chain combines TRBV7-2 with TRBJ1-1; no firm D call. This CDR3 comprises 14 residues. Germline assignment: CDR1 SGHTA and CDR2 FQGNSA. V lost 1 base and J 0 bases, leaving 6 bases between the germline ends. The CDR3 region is CASSLGNMNTEAFF. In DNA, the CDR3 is TGTGCCAGCAGCTTAGGTAACATGAACACTGAAGCTTTCTTT.

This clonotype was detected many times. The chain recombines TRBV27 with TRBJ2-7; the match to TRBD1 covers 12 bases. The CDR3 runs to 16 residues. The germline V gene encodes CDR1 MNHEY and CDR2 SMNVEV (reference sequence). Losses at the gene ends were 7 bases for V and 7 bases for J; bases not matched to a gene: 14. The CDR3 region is CASTSAQGQGAGEQYF. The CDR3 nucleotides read TGTGCCAGCACCTCCGCCCAGGGACAGGGGGCGGGAGAGCAGTACTTC.